Listed below are T cell receptor beta chains from one sample, sequenced in a study of T cells after yellow fever vaccination. Each CDR3 protein is one row after TCRdb ran MiXCR on the 5' RACE reads. Found here are fewer than 450,000 distinct CDR3 sequences, roughly 4.3% of them singletons; the top ten hold around 24%. Sequencing used PBMCs, obtained 5 days after the yellow fever booster vaccination. Receptors originate from a man aged 18 to 29 who received the YFV17D yellow fever vaccine. Each CDR3 is given with its conserved first and last residue. A D gene is named only where the DNA matches it firmly. Not every row has a clone size; where given, it reads once, few, many or a size class.

j_gene	v_gene	abundance	d_gene	CDR3nt	CDR3aa
TRBJ1-2	TRBV11-2	many	TRBD1	TGTGCCAGCAGCTTAAGTCAGGGGGGAGGCTATGGCTACACCTTC	CASSLSQGGGYGYTF
TRBJ2-5	TRBV4-1	-	TRBD2	TGCGCCAGCAGCCAGGCACTAGCGGGGGTAGAGACCCAGTACTTC	CASSQALAGVETQYF
TRBJ2-1	TRBV29-1	few	-	TGCAGCGTTGAAGATCGAGGGCTTAGCTACAATGAGCAGTTCTTC	CSVEDRGLSYNEQFF
TRBJ2-7	TRBV12-3/TRBV12-4	once	-	TGTGCCAGCAGCTTACAGACGTATAGCTGCTACGAGCAGTACTTC	CASSLQTYSCYEQYF
TRBJ2-5	TRBV7-2	-	TRBD2	TGTGCCAGCAGCTTAAACCCAGCGGGGCAAGAGACCCAGTACTTC	CASSLNPAGQETQYF
TRBJ1-5	TRBV15	-	-	TGTGCCACCACCCAGGGGTTCGATCAGCCCCAGCATTTT	CATTQGFDQPQHF
TRBJ2-3	TRBV5-1	-	-	TGCGCCAGCAGCTACAGCAGGGTCACAGATACGCAGTATTTT	CASSYSRVTDTQYF
TRBJ2-5	TRBV12-3/TRBV12-4	-	-	TGTGCCAGCAGTCCAAGGGCAGGGGGGGCGCTTATGGAGACCCAGTACTTC	CASSPRAGGALMETQYF
TRBJ2-3	TRBV5-5	-	TRBD1	TGTGCCAGCAGCTGGGACCGGGACAGGGTAACAGATACGCAGTATTTT	CASSWDRDRVTDTQYF
TRBJ1-1	TRBV2	many	TRBD1	TGTGCCACCCTCCGGGACAGAAACACTGAAGCTTTCTTT	CATLRDRNTEAFF
TRBJ1-1	TRBV29-1	few	-	TGCAGCGTTGAAACGGCGGTGAACACTGAAGCTTTCTTT	CSVETAVNTEAFF
TRBJ2-3	TRBV9	-	-	TGTGCCAGCAGCGATTTGTCGGGGGTGCAGTATTTT	CASSDLSGVQYF
TRBJ1-4	TRBV21-1	-	-	TGTGCCAGCAGCAAAGCGACCCAGGGATGTAATGAAAAACTGTTTTTT	CASSKATQGCNEKLFF
TRBJ1-5	TRBV6-2/TRBV6-3	-	TRBD1	TGTGCCGTCGGGACAGGGGGCAATCAGCCCCAGCATTTT	CAVGTGGNQPQHF